The text below deals with one T cell receptor beta chain. No antigen is known for it. In the PCR, 60 Vbeta and 13 Jbeta primers were used. Source study methods: Counted up in a later analysis, unique TCR beta chains came to roughly 80 million, with around 10 million shared. TCRdb's table, derived via immunoSEQ multiplex PCR, lists solely in-frame clones and lacks some. V, J and clone size are taken as reported in that table, and D and trimming were inferred from the DNA itself. The sample lists around 70,000 clones; approximately 60% were seen once. This specimen belongs to a study of cytomegalovirus exposure and HLA in healthy donors. V lost 0 bases to trimming and J lost 4 bases, with 7 bases between them. Germline loops: CDR1 SGHRS, CDR2 YFSETQ. This CDR3 spans 14 amino acids. General study points: In a later analysis, HLA-associated beta chains showed higher expansion and lower generation probabilities than comparable chains. Reportedly, TCR beta sequences accurately predicted HLA-A and HLA-B alleles in most subjects.

Sequenced sample: PBMCs. The TCR originated in a man aged 30-40 years in good health and CMV-seronegative. The genes are TRBV5-1 and TRBJ2-2; D is uncertain. CDR3 in DNA: TGCGCCAGCAGCTTGGACCTGCGCACCGGGGAGCTGTTTTTT. This gives the protein CASSLDLRTGELFF. The entire variable domain, with the rest obtained from reference TRBV5-1 and TRBJ2-2, is as follows: KAGVTQTPRYLIKTRGQQVTLSCSPISGHRSVSWYQQTPGQGLQFLFEYFSETQRNKGNFPGRFSGRQFSNSRSEMNVSTLELGDSALYLCASSLDLRTGELFFGEGSRLTVL.